Shown below are 4 T cell receptor beta chains from a single sample sequenced in a study of cytomegalovirus exposure and HLA in healthy donors. The PCR contained 60 Vbeta and 13 Jbeta primers. Using immunoSEQ multiplex PCR, the repertoire was profiled, and TCRdb retains in-frame clones only, with some absent. The sample lists more than 55,000 clones, 75% to 85% seen once, with roughly 3.9% in the top ten. Sample: PBMCs. Source of these receptors: a middle-aged woman in good health and CMV-seronegative.

The chain links TRBV5-1 to TRBJ2-7; D is ambiguous. V dropped 3 bases and J dropped 6 bases, with 10 bases sitting between them. Germline CDR1 reads SGHRS; CDR2 reads YFSETQ. The CDR3 is made up of 12 amino acids. CDR3 nucleotide sequence: TGCGCCAGCAGCTCGGGTCTCGCCGAGCAGTACTTC. It codes for CASSSGLAEQYF.

This chain joins TRBV6-7 and TRBJ2-1; 8 nucleotides align to TRBD2. TRBV6-7 is classed as an ORF, of uncertain function. The CDR3 is 16 residues long. The J segment lost 4 bases and the V segment lost 5 bases, leaving 10 bases of the junction unmatched. The CDR3 nucleotides are TGTGCCAGCAGTCGTCGAAGCGGGAGTCCATACAATGAGCAGTTCTTC. Its protein product is CASSRRSGSPYNEQFF.

The rearrangement links TRBV27 to TRBJ1-6; 11 bases map to TRBD1. After removal of 6 bases from V and 3 bases from J, the junction contained 4 bases not matched to a gene. Germline V lookup: CDR1 MNHEY, CDR2 SMNVEV (reference sequence). CDR3 length: 16 residues. DNA of the CDR3: TGTGCCAGCAGACCCGGGACAGGGGGCTATAATTCACCCCTCCACTTT. Translation: CASRPGTGGYNSPLHF.

V gene TRBV27 combines with J gene TRBJ2-3; TRBD1 matches at 8 bases. Trimming cost V 3 bases and J 4 bases; bases outside gene matches: 6. This CDR3 is built from 15 residues. Germline CDR1 and CDR2: MNHEY and SMNVEV (reference sequence). CDR3 region: CASSFGTRGPDTQYF. Here the CDR3 DNA reads TGTGCCAGCAGTTTCGGAACCAGGGGGCCAGATACGCAGTATTTT.